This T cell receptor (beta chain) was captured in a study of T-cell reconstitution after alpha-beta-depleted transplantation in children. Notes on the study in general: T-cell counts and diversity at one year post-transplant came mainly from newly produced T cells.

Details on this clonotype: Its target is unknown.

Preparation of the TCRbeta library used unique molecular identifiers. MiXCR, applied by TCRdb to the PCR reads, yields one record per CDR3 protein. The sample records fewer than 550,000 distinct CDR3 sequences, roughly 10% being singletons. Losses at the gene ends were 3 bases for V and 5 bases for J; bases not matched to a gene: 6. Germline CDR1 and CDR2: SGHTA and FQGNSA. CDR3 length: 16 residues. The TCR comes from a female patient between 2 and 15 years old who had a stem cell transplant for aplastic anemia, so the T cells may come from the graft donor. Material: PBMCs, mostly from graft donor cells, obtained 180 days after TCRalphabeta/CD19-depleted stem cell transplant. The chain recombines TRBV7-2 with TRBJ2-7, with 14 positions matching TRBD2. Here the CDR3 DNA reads TGTGCCAGCAGCTTCCCGGGACTAGCGGGAGAGGACGAGCAGTACTTC. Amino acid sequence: CASSFPGLAGEDEQYF. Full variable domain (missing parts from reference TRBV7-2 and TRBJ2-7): GAGVSQSPSNKVTEKGKDVELRCDPISGHTALYWYRQSLGQGLEFLIYFQGNSAPDKSGLPSDRFSAERTGGSVSTLTIQRTQQEDSAVYLCASSFPGLAGEDEQYFGPGTRLTVT.